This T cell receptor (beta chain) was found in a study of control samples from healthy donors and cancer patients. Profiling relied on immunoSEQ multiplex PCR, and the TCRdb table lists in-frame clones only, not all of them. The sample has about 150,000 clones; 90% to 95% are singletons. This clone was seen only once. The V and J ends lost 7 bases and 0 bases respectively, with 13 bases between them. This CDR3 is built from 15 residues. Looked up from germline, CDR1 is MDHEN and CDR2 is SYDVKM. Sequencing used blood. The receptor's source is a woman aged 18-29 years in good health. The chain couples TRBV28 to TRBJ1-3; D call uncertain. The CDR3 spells CASNGRPSSGNTIYF. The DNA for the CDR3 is TGTGCCAGCAATGGACGGCCGAGCTCTGGAAACACCATATATTTT.